This TCR beta chain is drawn from a study of blood T cell repertoires in COVID-19. The germline gives CDR1 ENHRY, CDR2 SYGVKD. The CDR3 totals 14 residues. Between the trimmed V and J ends, which lost 3 bases and 7 bases, there was a span of 15 bases. The table came from immunoSEQ multiplex PCR; TCRdb's copy has only in-frame clones and leaves some out. The table shows some 230,000 clones, with 82% occurring only once. The chain couples TRBV10-3 to TRBJ2-5; the D gene is possibly TRBD2 (6 bases). The source material was peripheral blood. This receptor was identified in a woman of 80 years or more with COVID-19, enrolled during active disease. The CDR3 region has the DNA TGTGCCATCAGTGATCGGCCACGGGGAGGGACCCAGTACTTC. This encodes CAISDRPRGGTQYF.